The text below deals with one TCR beta chain. The data were obtained in a study of blood T cell repertoires in COVID-19. Overall study: Samples of COVID-19 (acute and convalescent) were obtained from the United States, Italy and Spain. The analysed material was cDNA or gDNA that came from T cells, B-cell-depleted T cells, or PBMCs.

Authors' methods: Estimation of nucleated cell counts relied on the amplification of reference gene primers. Clones were read by immunoSEQ multiplex PCR, and TCRdb kept only the in-frame ones, dropping some. The V and J calls and clone size were taken over from that table, and D and trimming were inferred from the DNA. The sample contains 200,000 to 250,000 clones, approximately 80% of which appear only once. Source material: peripheral blood. The source of this sequence is a woman aged 80 or older with acute or convalescent COVID-19.

The CDR3 DNA reads TGCAGCGCTAGGGGGAGTTACGAGCAGTACTTC. It is translated as CSARGSYEQYF. The V call is TRBV29-1, the J call TRBJ2-7; possible D gene TRBD1, 6 bases. The CDR3 has 11 residues. Between the trimmed V and J ends, which lost 7 bases and 4 bases, there was a span of 11 bases. The germline CDR1 and CDR2 sequences are SQVTM and ANQGSEA.